The rows below give T cell receptor beta chains drawn from one sample of a study of blood T cell repertoires in COVID-19. TCRdb's table, derived via immunoSEQ multiplex PCR, lists solely in-frame clones and lacks some. The table lists just over 250,000 clones, around nine tenths of them singletons. The specimen sequenced was peripheral blood. The receptor source for this set is a man aged 35-49 years who had recovered from COVID-19. CDR3s include the opening cysteine and the closing phenylalanine or tryptophan. D genes are given only for firm matches. Clone size appears in some rows only: once, few, many, or a class for an expanded clone.

>.|TRBJ1-4|.|TRBV5-8
CASTLEGRPNEKLFF
TGTGCCAGCACCCTGGAGGGACGGCCTAATGAAAAACTGTTTTTT
>.|TRBJ2-3|TRBD1|TRBV7-6
CASSSGTGITDTQYF
TGTGCCAGCAGCTCCGGGACAGGGATCACAGATACGCAGTATTTT
>few|TRBJ2-7|.|TRBV7-2
CASSLGWPQPYEQYF
TGTGCCAGCAGCTTAGGATGGCCCCAACCTTACGAGCAGTACTTC
>.|TRBJ2-7|.|TRBV12-3/TRBV12-4
CASSLSSHYEQYF
TGTGCCAGCAGTTTATCTAGCCACTACGAGCAGTACTTC
>.|TRBJ2-1|TRBD2|TRBV7-9
CASSLQRETEQFF
TGTGCCAGCAGCTTACAGCGGGAGACTGAGCAGTTCTTC
>once|TRBJ1-5|TRBD1|TRBV5-1
CASSWGTGEGQPQHF
TGCGCCAGCAGCTGGGGCACAGGGGAAGGTCAGCCCCAGCATTTT
>.|TRBJ1-1|.|TRBV29-1
CSVERAGVITEAFF
TGCAGCGTTGAACGGGCAGGGGTGATCACTGAAGCTTTCTTT
>.|TRBJ2-2|TRBD2|TRBV5-4
CASSLGLAGVAGELFF
TGTGCCAGCAGCTTGGGGCTAGCGGGGGTCGCCGGGGAGCTGTTTTTT
>.|TRBJ1-5|TRBD1|TRBV9
CASSAGTGGVNQPQHF
TGTGCCAGCAGCGCCGGGACAGGGGGCGTTAATCAGCCCCAGCATTTT
>.|TRBJ2-2|.|TRBV15
CATSDGGARTGELFF
TGTGCCACCAGCGATGGGGGGGCCAGGACCGGGGAGCTGTTTTTT
>.|TRBJ2-5|TRBD2|TRBV6-5
CASSSGLALETQYF
TGTGCCAGCAGTTCGGGACTAGCCTTGGAGACCCAGTACTTC
>.|TRBJ1-4|.|TRBV25-1
CASSEWWAGNEKLFF
TGTGCCAGCAGTGAATGGTGGGCGGGCAATGAAAAACTGTTTTTT
>.|TRBJ2-7|TRBD2|TRBV3-1/TRBV3-2
CASSRGSGGPGEQYF
TGTGCCAGCAGCCGCGGCTCGGGAGGGCCGGGGGAGCAGTACTTC
>.|TRBJ2-3|.|TRBV7-9
CASSLVSVSTDTQYF
TGTGCCAGCAGCTTAGTGTCGGTGAGCACAGATACGCAGTATTTT
>.|TRBJ2-7|.|TRBV7-2
CASSPYGGGAYEQYF
TGTGCCAGCAGCCCTTACGGAGGGGGGGCCTACGAGCAGTACTTC
>.|TRBJ2-5|.|TRBV2
CASPWGAPSETQYF
TGTGCCAGTCCTTGGGGCGCCCCGAGTGAGACCCAGTACTTC
>.|TRBJ2-4|.|TRBV4-1
CASSQEGGGLPTPLVYF
TGCGCCAGCAGCCAAGAGGGAGGGGGGCTCCCCACCCCGCTGGTGTACTTC
>.|TRBJ1-2|TRBD1|TRBV27
CASSSQGAGGYTF
TGTGCCAGCAGTTCGCAGGGGGCGGGAGGCTACACCTTC
>.|TRBJ1-1|.|TRBV7-8
CASSPRGGNTEAFF
TGTGCCAGCAGCCCGAGGGGGGGGAACACTGAAGCTTTCTTT
>.|TRBJ2-2|TRBD2|TRBV5-1
CASSLVLAGNTGELFF
TGCGCCAGCAGCTTGGTTCTAGCGGGAAACACCGGGGAGCTGTTTTTT
>.|TRBJ2-2|.|TRBV7-2
CASSLTLEGTGELFF
TGTGCCAGCAGCTTAACCCTGGAGGGCACCGGGGAGCTGTTTTTT
>.|TRBJ1-2|.|TRBV7-2
CASSPDRLGYTF
TGTGCCAGCAGCCCAGACAGGCTCGGCTACACCTTC